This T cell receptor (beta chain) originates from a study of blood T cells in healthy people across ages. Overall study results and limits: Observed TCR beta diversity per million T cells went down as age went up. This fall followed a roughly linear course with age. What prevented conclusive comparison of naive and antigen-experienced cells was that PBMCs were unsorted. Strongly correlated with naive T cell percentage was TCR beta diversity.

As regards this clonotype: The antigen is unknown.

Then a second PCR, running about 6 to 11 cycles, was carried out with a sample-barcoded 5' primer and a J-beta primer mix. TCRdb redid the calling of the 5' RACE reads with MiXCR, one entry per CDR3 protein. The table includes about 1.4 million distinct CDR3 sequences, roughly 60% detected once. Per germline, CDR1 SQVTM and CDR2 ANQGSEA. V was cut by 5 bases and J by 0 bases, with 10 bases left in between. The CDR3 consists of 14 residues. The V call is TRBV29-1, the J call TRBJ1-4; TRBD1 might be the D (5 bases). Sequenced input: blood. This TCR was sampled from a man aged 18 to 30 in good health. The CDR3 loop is CSVRDRATNEKLFF. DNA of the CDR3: TGCAGCGTTAGGGACCGTGCAACTAATGAAAAACTGTTTTTT.